These T cell receptor beta chains were read from a single sample in a study of T cell changes during pregnancy in multiple sclerosis. Generated by immunoSEQ multiplex PCR, the TCRdb table keeps only in-frame clones and is missing some. The top ten hold over 1.5% of the sample, which has some 90,000 clones, 91% seen once. The source material was peripheral blood, sampled after pregnancy. The receptors originated from a female donor in good health, enrolled as a control in a pregnancy study. The CDR3 runs from the conserved cysteine through the conserved F or W. A row's size may be missing; if present it is once, few, many or a size class.

len,j_gene,abundance,v_gene,CDR3aa
14,TRBJ1-6,-,TRBV6-4,CASSEGPRGSPLHF
15,TRBJ1-2,-,TRBV30,CAWNPQGRYNYGYTF
13,TRBJ1-6,-,TRBV19,CASSNRANSPLHF
13,TRBJ1-1,-,TRBV28,CASSPWPNTEAFF
16,TRBJ1-5,-,TRBV19,CASSNRGRKSVQPQHF
14,TRBJ2-7,once,TRBV7-3,CASSLTGATYEQYF
12,TRBJ1-2,-,TRBV18,CASSPGNYGYTF
14,TRBJ1-6,-,TRBV6-5,CASTTLGGNSPLHF
14,TRBJ2-5,-,TRBV5-4,CASSLGDSRETQYF
12,TRBJ2-1,-,TRBV7-2,CASSPPGDEQFF
13,TRBJ1-2,-,TRBV19,CASSIGRSYGYTF
13,TRBJ1-5,-,TRBV16,CASSQYSQQPQHF
15,TRBJ1-3,-,TRBV7-2,CASSPRDSSGNTIYF
11,TRBJ2-3,-,TRBV20-1,CSARLMDTQYF
19,TRBJ1-6,-,TRBV7-9,CASSNPGQGGPYGYSPLHF
16,TRBJ2-2,once,TRBV14,CASSQDPGTDTGELFF
15,TRBJ1-1,-,TRBV7-2,CASSLGGNRGAEAFF
13,TRBJ2-1,-,TRBV11-3,CASSLGRYNEQFF
13,TRBJ1-5,few,TRBV18,CASSPGRNQPQHF
14,TRBJ1-5,-,TRBV18,CASSSTGARQPQHF
14,TRBJ1-4,few,TRBV15,CATSRVRGNEKLFF
15,TRBJ1-6,-,TRBV15,CATSSEGQRNSPLHF
13,TRBJ1-1,-,TRBV18,CASSPGWNTEAFF
14,TRBJ1-1,-,TRBV5-4,CASSRRQGATEAFF
16,TRBJ1-6,-,TRBV7-2,CASSPPRGSYNSPLHF
15,TRBJ2-7,-,TRBV7-6,CASSHGSGGAGEQYF
15,TRBJ2-3,-,TRBV6-4,CASRLRGASTDTQYF
15,TRBJ2-5,-,TRBV7-3,CASSSGQGVGETQYF
12,TRBJ2-1,-,TRBV7-9,CASSLTGNEQFF
14,TRBJ2-1,-,TRBV11-2,CASSLAGGPNEQFF
14,TRBJ1-1,-,TRBV19,CASSIGGGRTEAFF
12,TRBJ2-3,-,TRBV4-2,CASSLRTDTQYF
16,TRBJ1-2,-,TRBV19,CASKIETGGLGYGYTF
12,TRBJ1-1,-,TRBV6-6,CASSSEQGRAFF
20,TRBJ2-6,-,TRBV13,CASSLLRQGQAHSGANVLTF
13,TRBJ2-2,-,TRBV2,CASSVAGTGELFF
14,TRBJ1-2,-,TRBV19,CASSIAGDRYGYTF
13,TRBJ2-7,once,TRBV28,CASRLDSVHEQYF
13,TRBJ2-5,-,TRBV6-1,CASSRGMEGTQYF
14,TRBJ2-3,-,TRBV19,CASSMGQYRDTQYF
13,TRBJ1-2,-,TRBV2,CASRFTGAYGYTF
17,TRBJ2-7,-,TRBV19,CASSTWTSGGQAYEQYF
18,TRBJ2-5,-,TRBV7-2,CASSMRPTSGGHQETQYF
15,TRBJ2-3,once,TRBV18,CASSPRQGRTDTQYF
15,TRBJ1-5,-,TRBV4-3,CASSQDTSGDQPQHF
14,TRBJ2-1,-,TRBV29-1,CSVVTGGSLNEQFF
16,TRBJ1-2,-,TRBV13,CASSLGRQGKRHGYTF
17,TRBJ2-1,-,TRBV6-7,CASSYRKTSGGDNEQFF
17,TRBJ2-1,once,TRBV14,CASSPGDRTSKDNEQFF
15,TRBJ2-5,-,TRBV11-2,CASSLGSGVQETQYF
16,TRBJ2-3,-,TRBV7-8,CASSPGGARFTDTQYF
15,TRBJ1-6,-,TRBV5-6,CASSLLDRVNSPLHF
15,TRBJ2-2,-,TRBV29-1,CSVEFLAGGAGELFF
17,TRBJ2-1,-,TRBV10-3,CAISEAPGQGNANEQFF
14,TRBJ1-5,-,TRBV7-2,CASSRTYGNQPQHF
14,TRBJ1-5,-,TRBV4-3,CASSQDRRSQPQHF
12,TRBJ1-2,-,TRBV2,CASSGQGYGYTF
14,TRBJ2-7,-,TRBV6-5,CASSYGSSSYEQYF